The 14 T cell receptor beta chains below were found in one sample sequenced in a study of technical replicates of blood from four donors. TCRdb keeps only in-frame clones here, not all; method: immunoSEQ multiplex PCR. This table holds approximately 78,000 clones, roughly 92% found once. The sequenced material came from T cells isolated from PBMCs. These receptors were taken from a human donor in good health.

The chain uses TRBV27 and TRBJ2-6; the D gene is possibly TRBD2 (5 bases). CDR1 MNHEY and CDR2 SMNVEV come from the germline V gene (reference sequence). The CDR3 runs to 18 residues. With 4 bases removed from V and 1 base from J, the gap between germline ends came to 17 bases. The CDR3 nucleotides are TGTGCCAGCAGTTCCGTTCGAGGGTTTCTTTCTGGGGCCAACGTCCTGACTTTC. Its translation: CASSSVRGFLSGANVLTF.

The V call is TRBV6-6, the J call TRBJ2-1; TRBD2 agrees at 9 bases. V lost 3 bases to trimming and J lost 9 bases; unmatched junction nucleotides: 9. Germline V CDR1 and CDR2: MNHNY, SVGAGI (reference sequence). The CDR3 has 15 amino acids. The CDR3 DNA reads as TGTGCCAGCAGTTATAGGACTAGCGCGGGGGGTGAGCAGTTCTTC. Translated, it gives CASSYRTSAGGEQFF.

The gene calls are TRBV27 and TRBJ1-1; no reliable D call. This CDR3 has 12 amino acids. Trimming removed 8 bases at V and 3 bases at J, with 10 bases between. From germline, CDR1 is MNHEY and CDR2 SMNVEV (reference sequence). The CDR3 loop reads CASGLTYTEAFF. The DNA of the CDR3 is TGTGCCAGCGGACTTACTTACACTGAAGCTTTCTTT.

V is TRBV4-1 and J is TRBJ2-4; 16 nucleotides line up with TRBD2. V lost 5 bases to trimming and J lost 4 bases; unmatched junction nucleotides: 8. Germline values: CDR1 MGHRA, CDR2 YSYEKL. CDR3 length: 18 amino acids. CDR3 nucleotide sequence: TGCGCCAGCAGCGAGGGACTAGCGGGAGGGCCGGAAAAAAACATTCAGTACTTC. It translates to CASSEGLAGGPEKNIQYF.

The chain couples TRBV6-1 to TRBJ2-2; tentatively, D is TRBD2 (5 bases). This CDR3 has 16 amino acids. Trimming cost V 4 bases and J 1 base, with 13 bases left between them. The germline V gene encodes CDR1 MNHNS and CDR2 SASEGT. The CDR3 region is CASSAGLTWNTGELFF. The CDR3 DNA reads TGTGCCAGCAGTGCCGGACTGACGTGGAACACCGGGGAGCTGTTTTTT.

Turning to this clone: A junction end diverges from the germline sequence, so it may reflect a read error. The rearrangement uses TRBV6-5 and TRBJ2-2; possibly TRBD2 for D (6 bases). The CDR3 totals 15 residues. In germline, CDR1 is MNHEY, CDR2 SVGAGI. CDR3 coding DNA: TGTGCCAGCATGGGGGGTTTAGCGAAGACCGGGGAGCTGTTTTTT. Residues: CASMGGLAKTGELFF.

The chain is built from TRBV6-5 and TRBJ2-2; 9 bases fit TRBD1. CDR1 and CDR2 from the germline V gene are MNHEY and SVGAGI. The CDR3 totals 16 residues. Trimming cost V 1 base and J 4 bases; bases outside gene matches: 4. CDR3 nucleotides: TGTGCCAGCAGTTACTTTACGACAGGGGGCACCGGGGAGCTGTTTTTT. Its protein is CASSYFTTGGTGELFF.

This chain uses TRBV6-5 with TRBJ1-5, with 7 positions matching TRBD1. The trim removed 6 bases at V and 3 bases at J, leaving 2 bases unmatched. The CDR3 is 13 residues long. Per the germline V gene, CDR1 is MNHEY and CDR2 is SVGAGI. This chain's CDR3 is CASSGQDNQPQHF. CDR3 coding DNA: TGTGCCAGCAGCGGACAGGACAATCAGCCCCAGCATTTT.

This clone was counted a few times. The V and J genes are TRBV12-2 and TRBJ1-3. TRBV12-2 is an annotated pseudogene. The CDR3 consists of 16 residues. CDR3 nucleotide sequence: TGTGCAAGTCGCTTAGAAAGCTCAAGCTCTGGAAACACCATATATTTT. It specifies CASRLESSSSGNTIYF.

The chain has TRBV27 and TRBJ1-1, with TRBD1 matching over 7 bases. With 3 bases clipped from V and 3 bases from J, the junction kept 13 bases outside the gene matches. Per the germline V gene, CDR1 is MNHEY and CDR2 is SMNVEV (reference sequence). The CDR3 is 17 amino acids. The CDR3: CASSFLRDSHTYTEAFF. CDR3 sequence (DNA): TGTGCCAGCAGTTTCCTTAGGGACAGTCATACTTACACTGAAGCTTTCTTT.

This clone was found once. The chain has TRBV19 and TRBJ1-5; possibly TRBD1 for D (5 bases). The CDR3 extends over 16 amino acids. Per germline, CDR1 LNHDA and CDR2 SQIVND (reference sequence). V was trimmed by 7 bases and J by 4 bases, leaving 20 bases between them. CDR3 protein: CASTMTPGFWNQPQHF. The CDR3 DNA follows: TGTGCCAGTACCATGACCCCAGGGTTTTGGAATCAGCCCCAGCATTTT.

The V and J genes are TRBV7-9 and TRBJ2-3, with 8 bases fitting TRBD2. This CDR3 has 16 residues. Germline V CDR1 and CDR2: SEHNR, FQNEAQ (reference sequence). The ends lost 4 bases at V and 0 bases at J; junction bases unmatched: 6. The CDR3 DNA follows: TGTGCCAGCAGCTCCGTAGCGGGGCTAAGCACAGATACGCAGTATTTT. It specifies CASSSVAGLSTDTQYF.

J is TRBJ2-5 and V is TRBV7-9; 10 bases align to TRBD2. After removal of 4 bases from V and 5 bases from J, the junction contained 16 bases not matched to a gene. Germline assignment: CDR1 SEHNR and CDR2 FQNEAQ (reference sequence). The CDR3 consists of 18 residues. CDR3 coding DNA: TGTGCCAGCAGCTCCCATATGCTAGCGGGAGCGAGACTGGAGACCCAGTACTTC. Translated: CASSSHMLAGARLETQYF.

The J gene is TRBJ1-4, the V gene TRBV6-6; D uncertain. Germline V gives CDR1 MNHNY, CDR2 SVGAGI (reference sequence). CDR3 length equals 14 residues. V lost 5 bases to trimming and J lost 4 bases, with 11 bases between them. The CDR3 spells CASSDTGVNEKLFF. Written as DNA, the CDR3 is TGTGCCAGCAGTGATACCGGGGTTAATGAAAAACTGTTTTTT.